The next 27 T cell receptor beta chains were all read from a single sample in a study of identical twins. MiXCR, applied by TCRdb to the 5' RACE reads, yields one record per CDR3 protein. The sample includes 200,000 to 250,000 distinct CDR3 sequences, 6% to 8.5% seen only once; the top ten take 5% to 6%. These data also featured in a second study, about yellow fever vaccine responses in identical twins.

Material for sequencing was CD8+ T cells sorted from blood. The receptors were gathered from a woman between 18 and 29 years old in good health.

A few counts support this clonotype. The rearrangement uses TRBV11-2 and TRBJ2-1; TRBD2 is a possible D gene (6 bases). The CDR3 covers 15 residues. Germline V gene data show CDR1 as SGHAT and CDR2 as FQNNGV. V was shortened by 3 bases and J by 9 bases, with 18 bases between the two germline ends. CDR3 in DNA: TGTGCCAGCAGCTTCTCCGGGAGAATGGAGGTTGAGCAGTTCTTC. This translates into CASSFSGRMEVEQFF.

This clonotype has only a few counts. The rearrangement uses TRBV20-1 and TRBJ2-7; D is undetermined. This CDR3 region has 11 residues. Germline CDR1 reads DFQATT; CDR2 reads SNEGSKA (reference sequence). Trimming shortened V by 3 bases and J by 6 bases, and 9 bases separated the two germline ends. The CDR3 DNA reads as TGCAGTGCTAGGTCAGTGGGCGAGCAGTACTTC. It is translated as CSARSVGEQYF.

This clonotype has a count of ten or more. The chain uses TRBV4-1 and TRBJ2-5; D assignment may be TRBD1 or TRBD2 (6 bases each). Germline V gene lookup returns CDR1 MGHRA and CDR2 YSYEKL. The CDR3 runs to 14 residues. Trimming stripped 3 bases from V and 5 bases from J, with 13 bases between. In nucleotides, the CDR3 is TGCGCCAGCAGCCAGGAGGGGGGATCGGAGACCCAGTACTTC. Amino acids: CASSQEGGSETQYF.

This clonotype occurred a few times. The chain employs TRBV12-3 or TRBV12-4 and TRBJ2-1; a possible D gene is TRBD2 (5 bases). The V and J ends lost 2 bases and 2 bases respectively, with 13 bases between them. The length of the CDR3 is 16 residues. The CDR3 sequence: CASSLRLRAPYNEQFF. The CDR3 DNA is TGTGCCAGCAGTTTACGGTTGCGGGCCCCCTACAATGAGCAGTTCTTC.

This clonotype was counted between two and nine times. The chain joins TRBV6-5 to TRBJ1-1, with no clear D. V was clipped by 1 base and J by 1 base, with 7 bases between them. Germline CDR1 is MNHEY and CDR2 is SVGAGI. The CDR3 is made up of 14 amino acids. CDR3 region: CASSYFVGNTEAFF. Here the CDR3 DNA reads TGTGCCAGCAGTTACTTTGTGGGGAACACTGAAGCTTTCTTT.

In DNA form, the CDR3 reads TGTGCCAGCAGTGACCAAATAGCGGGGCGGCCAGATACGCAGTATTTT. Its protein product is CASSDQIAGRPDTQYF. The V and J genes are TRBV6-1 and TRBJ2-3; 8 nucleotides line up with TRBD2. Unmatched junction bases numbered 9, after V lost 3 bases and J lost 4 bases. This CDR3 spans 16 amino acids. Germline assignment: CDR1 MNHNS and CDR2 SASEGT.

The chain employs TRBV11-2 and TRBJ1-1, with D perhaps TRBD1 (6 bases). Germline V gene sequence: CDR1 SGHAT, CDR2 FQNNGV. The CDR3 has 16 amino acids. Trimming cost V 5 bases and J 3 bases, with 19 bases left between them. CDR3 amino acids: CASSTGRGAMDTEAFF. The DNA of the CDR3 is TGTGCCAGCAGCACCGGCCGGGGGGCAATGGACACTGAAGCTTTCTTT. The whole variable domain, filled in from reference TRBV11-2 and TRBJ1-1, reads EAGVAQSPRYKIIEKRQSVAFWCNPISGHATLYWYQQILGQGPKLLIQFQNNGVVDDSQLPKDRFSAERLKGVDSTLKIQPAKLEDSAVYLCASSTGRGAMDTEAFFGQGTRLTVV.

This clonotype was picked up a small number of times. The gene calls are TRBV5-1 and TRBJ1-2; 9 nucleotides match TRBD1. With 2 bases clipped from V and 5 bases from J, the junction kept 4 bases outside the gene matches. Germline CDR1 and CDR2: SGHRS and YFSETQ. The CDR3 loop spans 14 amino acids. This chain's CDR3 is CASSFGDRAYGYTF. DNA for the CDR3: TGCGCCAGCAGCTTTGGGGACAGGGCTTATGGCTACACCTTC.

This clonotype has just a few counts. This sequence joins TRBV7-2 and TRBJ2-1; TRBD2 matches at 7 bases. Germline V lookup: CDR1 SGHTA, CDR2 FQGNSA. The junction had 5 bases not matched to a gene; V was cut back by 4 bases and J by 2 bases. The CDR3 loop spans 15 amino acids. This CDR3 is CASSSSGTTYNEQFF. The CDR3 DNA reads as TGTGCCAGCAGCTCTAGCGGTACGACCTACAATGAGCAGTTCTTC.

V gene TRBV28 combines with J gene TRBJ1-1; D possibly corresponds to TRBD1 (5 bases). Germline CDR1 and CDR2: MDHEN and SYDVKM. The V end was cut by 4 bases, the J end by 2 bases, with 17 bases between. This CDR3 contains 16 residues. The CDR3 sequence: CASSSSGTRRNTEAFF. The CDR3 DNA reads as TGTGCCAGCAGTTCCTCTGGGACGAGGAGAAACACTGAAGCTTTCTTT.

The CDR3 DNA reads as TGTGCCAGCAGTTTCATGACTGGCTGGGATACGCAGTATTTT. This gives the protein CASSFMTGWDTQYF. The chain is built from TRBV27 and TRBJ2-3; D ambiguous. This CDR3 has 14 residues. Trimming removed 3 bases at V and 6 bases at J, with 13 bases between. Germline lookup yields CDR1 MNHEY and CDR2 SMNVEV (reference sequence).

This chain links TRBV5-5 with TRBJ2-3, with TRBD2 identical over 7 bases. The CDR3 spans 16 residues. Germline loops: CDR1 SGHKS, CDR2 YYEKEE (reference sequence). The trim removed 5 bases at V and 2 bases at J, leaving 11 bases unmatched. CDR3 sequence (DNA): TGTGCCAGCAGAAGAAATCTAGCGGAGATCACAGATACGCAGTATTTT. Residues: CASRRNLAEITDTQYF.

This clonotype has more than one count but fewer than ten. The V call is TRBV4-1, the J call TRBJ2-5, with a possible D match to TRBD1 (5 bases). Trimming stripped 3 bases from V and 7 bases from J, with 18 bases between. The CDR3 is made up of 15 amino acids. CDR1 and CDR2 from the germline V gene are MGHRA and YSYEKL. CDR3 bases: TGCGCCAGCAGCCAGACATTGCAGGGTTTAGGGACCCAGTACTTC. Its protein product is CASSQTLQGLGTQYF.

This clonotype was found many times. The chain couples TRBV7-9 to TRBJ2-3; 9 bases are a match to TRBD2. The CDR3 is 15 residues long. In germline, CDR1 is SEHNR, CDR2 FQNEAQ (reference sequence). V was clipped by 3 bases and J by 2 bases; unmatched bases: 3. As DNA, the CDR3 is TGTGCCAGCAGCTTTAGCGGGGGAGACACAGATACGCAGTATTTT. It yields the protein CASSFSGGDTDTQYF.

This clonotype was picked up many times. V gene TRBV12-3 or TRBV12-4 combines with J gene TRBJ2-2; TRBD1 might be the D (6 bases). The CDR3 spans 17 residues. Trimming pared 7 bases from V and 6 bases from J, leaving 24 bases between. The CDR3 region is CASTPGQQLPSPGELFF. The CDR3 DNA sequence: TGTGCCAGCACCCCGGGACAACAACTCCCAAGCCCCGGGGAGCTGTTTTTT.

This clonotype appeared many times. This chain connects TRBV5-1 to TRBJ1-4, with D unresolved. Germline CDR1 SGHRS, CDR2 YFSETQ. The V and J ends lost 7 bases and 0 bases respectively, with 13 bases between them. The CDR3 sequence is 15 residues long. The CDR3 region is CASAPGVATNEKLFF. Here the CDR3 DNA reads TGCGCCAGCGCCCCGGGCGTTGCAACTAATGAAAAACTGTTTTTT.

The CDR3 DNA reads TGTGCCAGCAGTTACTACACAGGGGGTTCCTACAATGAGCAGTTCTTC. Protein: CASSYYTGGSYNEQFF. The chain has TRBV6-5 and TRBJ2-1; 8 bases line up with TRBD1. This CDR3 is 16 amino acids long. Germline CDR1 reads MNHEY; CDR2 reads SVGAGI. The V and J ends lost 1 base and 1 base, in that order; junction bases with no gene match: 3.

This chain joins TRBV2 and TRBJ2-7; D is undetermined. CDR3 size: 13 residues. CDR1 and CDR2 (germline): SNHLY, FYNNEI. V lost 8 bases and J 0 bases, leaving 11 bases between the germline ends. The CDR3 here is CASVTGPSYEQYV. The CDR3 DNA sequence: TGTGCCAGCGTTACGGGCCCCTCCTACGAGCAGTACGTC.

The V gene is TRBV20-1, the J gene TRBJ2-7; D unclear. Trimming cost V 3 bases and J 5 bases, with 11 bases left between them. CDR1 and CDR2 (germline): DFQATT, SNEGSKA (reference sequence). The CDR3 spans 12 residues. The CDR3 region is CSASDVVNEQYV. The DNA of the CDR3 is TGCAGTGCTAGCGATGTGGTGAACGAGCAGTACGTC.

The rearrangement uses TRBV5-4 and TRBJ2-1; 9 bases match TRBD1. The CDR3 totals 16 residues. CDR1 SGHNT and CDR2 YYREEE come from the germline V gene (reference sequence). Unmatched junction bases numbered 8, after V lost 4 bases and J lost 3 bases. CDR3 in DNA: TGTGCCAGCAGCCTAACGGACAGGGGTCTCTACAATGAGCAGTTCTTC. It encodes CASSLTDRGLYNEQFF.

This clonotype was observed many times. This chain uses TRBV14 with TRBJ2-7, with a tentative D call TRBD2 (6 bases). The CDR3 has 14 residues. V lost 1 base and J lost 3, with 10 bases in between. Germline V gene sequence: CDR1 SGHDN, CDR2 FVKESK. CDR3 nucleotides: TGTGCCAGCAGCCAAGGAGGGACTTTCTACGAGCAGTACTTC. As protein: CASSQGGTFYEQYF.

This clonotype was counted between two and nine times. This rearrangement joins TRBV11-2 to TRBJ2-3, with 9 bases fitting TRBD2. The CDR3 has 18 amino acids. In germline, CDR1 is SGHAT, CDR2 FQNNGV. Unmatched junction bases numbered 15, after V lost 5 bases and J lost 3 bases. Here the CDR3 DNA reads TGTGCCAGCAGCCACCCTAGCGGGGAATGGACGCCTACAGATACGCAGTATTTT. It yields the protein CASSHPSGEWTPTDTQYF.

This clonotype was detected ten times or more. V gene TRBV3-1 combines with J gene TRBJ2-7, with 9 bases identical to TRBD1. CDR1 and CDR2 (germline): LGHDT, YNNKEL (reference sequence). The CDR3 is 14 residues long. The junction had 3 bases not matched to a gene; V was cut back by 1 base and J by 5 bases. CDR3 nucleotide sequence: TGTGCCAGCAGCCAAGTACAGGGGGCGAACGAGCAGTACTTC. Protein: CASSQVQGANEQYF.

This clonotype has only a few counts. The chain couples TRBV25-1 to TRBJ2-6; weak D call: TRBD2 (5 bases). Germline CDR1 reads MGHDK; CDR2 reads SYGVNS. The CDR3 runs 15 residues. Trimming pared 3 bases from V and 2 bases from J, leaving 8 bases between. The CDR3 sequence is CASSDGGTGANVLTF. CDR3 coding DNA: TGTGCCAGCAGTGATGGAGGAACTGGGGCCAACGTCCTGACTTTC.

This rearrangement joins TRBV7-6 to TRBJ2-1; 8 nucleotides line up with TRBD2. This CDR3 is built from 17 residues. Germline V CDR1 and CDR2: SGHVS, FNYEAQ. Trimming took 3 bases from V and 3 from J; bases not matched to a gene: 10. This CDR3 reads CASSLSGRGGIYNEQFF. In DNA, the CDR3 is TGTGCCAGCAGCTTGTCCGGGAGGGGGGGCATCTACAATGAGCAGTTCTTC.

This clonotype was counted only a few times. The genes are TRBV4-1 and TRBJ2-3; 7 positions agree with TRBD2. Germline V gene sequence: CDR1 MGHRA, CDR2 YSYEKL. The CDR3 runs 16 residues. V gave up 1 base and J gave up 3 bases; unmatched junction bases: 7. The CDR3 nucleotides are TGCGCCAGCAGCCAAGGAGTGGGAGGGCAGACAGATACGCAGTATTTT. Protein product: CASSQGVGGQTDTQYF.

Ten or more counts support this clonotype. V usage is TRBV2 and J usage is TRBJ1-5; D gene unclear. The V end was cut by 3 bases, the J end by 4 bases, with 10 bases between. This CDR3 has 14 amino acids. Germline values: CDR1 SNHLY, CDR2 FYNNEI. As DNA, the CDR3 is TGTGCCAGCAGTGAGTGGGAGGGTAATCAGCCCCAGCATTTT. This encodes CASSEWEGNQPQHF. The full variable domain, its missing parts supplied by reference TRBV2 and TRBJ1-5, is EPEVTQTPSHQVTQMGQEVILRCVPISNHLYFYWYRQILGQKVEFLVSFYNNEISEKSEIFDDQFSVERPDGSNFTLKIRSTKLEDSAMYFCASSEWEGNQPQHFGDGTRLSIL.